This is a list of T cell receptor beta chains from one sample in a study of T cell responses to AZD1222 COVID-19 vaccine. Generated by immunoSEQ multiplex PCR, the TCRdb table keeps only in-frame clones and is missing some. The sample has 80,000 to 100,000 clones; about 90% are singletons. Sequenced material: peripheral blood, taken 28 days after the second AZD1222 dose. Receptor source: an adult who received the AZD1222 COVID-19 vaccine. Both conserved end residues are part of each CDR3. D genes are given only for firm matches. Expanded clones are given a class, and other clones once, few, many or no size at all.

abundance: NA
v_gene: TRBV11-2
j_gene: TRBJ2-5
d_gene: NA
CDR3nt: TGTGCCAGCAGATTGGTCGGAGAGACCCAGTACTTC
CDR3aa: CASRLVGETQYF

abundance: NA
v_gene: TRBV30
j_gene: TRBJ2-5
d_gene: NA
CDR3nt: TGTGCCTGGACCATACAAGAGACCCAGTACTTC
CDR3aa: CAWTIQETQYF

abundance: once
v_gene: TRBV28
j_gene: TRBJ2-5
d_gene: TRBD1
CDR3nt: TGTGCCAGCAGCACGATCCGACAGGGAAGGGCCAAAGAGACCCAGTACTTC
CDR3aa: CASSTIRQGRAKETQYF

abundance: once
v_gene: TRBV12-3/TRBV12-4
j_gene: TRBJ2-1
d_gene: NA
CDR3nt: TGTGCCAGCAGCTTAGATCCGGGACAGCAGTTCTTC
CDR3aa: CASSLDPGQQFF

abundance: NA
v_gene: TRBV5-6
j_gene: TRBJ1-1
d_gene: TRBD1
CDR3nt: TGTGCCAGCAGCTTCGGACAGGGGGTGACTGAAGCTTTCTTT
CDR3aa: CASSFGQGVTEAFF

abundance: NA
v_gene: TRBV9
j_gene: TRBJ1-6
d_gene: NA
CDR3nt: TGTGCCAGCAGCGAGGGCCTCTATAATTCACCCCTCCACTTT
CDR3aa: CASSEGLYNSPLHF

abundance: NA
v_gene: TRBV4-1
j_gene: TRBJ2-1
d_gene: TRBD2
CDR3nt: TGCGCCAGCAGCCTCCCCCTACTAGCGGGAGGGCTCAATGAGCAGTTCTTC
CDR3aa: CASSLPLLAGGLNEQFF

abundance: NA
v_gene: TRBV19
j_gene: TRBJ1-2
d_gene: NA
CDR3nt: TGTGCCAGTAGTATACGGAATGGCTACACCTTC
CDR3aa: CASSIRNGYTF

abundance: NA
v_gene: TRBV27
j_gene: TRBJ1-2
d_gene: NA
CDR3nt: TGTGCCAGCAGTTTTAAGGGGGTAGATGGCTACACCTTC
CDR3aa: CASSFKGVDGYTF

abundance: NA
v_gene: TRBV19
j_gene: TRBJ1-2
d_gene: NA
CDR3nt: TGTGCCAGTAGTTTTGGGACTAACTATGGCTACACCTTC
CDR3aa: CASSFGTNYGYTF

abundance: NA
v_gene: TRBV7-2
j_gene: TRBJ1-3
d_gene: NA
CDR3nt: TGTGCCAGCAGCTTGACGCTCTCTGGAAACACCATATATTTT
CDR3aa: CASSLTLSGNTIYF

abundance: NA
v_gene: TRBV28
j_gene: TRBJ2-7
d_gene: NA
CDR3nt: TGTGCCAGCAGTTTAGTCCTAGCTCCATACGAGCAGTACTTC
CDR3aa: CASSLVLAPYEQYF

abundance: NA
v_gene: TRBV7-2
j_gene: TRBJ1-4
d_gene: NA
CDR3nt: TGTGCCAGCAGCTTAGCCATCGGACATAGAGAAGAAAAACTGTTTTTT
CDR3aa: CASSLAIGHREEKLFF

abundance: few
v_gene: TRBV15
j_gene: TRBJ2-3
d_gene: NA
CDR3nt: TGTGCCACCAGCAGTTCTGGGACTTTCGGAGATACGCAGTATTTT
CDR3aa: CATSSSGTFGDTQYF

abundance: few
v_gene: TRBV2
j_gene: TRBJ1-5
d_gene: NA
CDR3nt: TGTGCCAGCAGTGCCCGGGACGGAGTCCGTCCCCAGCATTTT
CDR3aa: CASSARDGVRPQHF

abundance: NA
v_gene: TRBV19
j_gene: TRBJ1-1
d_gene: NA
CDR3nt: TGTGCCAGTATCTCATCTCCCCAAATCAACACTGAAGCTTTCTTT
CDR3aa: CASISSPQINTEAFF

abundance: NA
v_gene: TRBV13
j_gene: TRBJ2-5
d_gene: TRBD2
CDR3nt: TGTGCCAGTGGGACTAGCGGGAGTGGGACCCAGTACTTC
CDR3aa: CASGTSGSGTQYF

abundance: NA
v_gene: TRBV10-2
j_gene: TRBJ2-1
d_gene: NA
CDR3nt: TGCGCCAGTGCAGGGATTGCTGAGCAGTTCTTC
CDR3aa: CASAGIAEQFF

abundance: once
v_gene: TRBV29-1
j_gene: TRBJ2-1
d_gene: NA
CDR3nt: TGCAGCGTTGGGTATGAGCAGTTCTTC
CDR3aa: CSVGYEQFF

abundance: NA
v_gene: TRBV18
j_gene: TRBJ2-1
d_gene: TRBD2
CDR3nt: TGTGCCAGCTCCCCCCTAGCGGGAGAGTACAATGAGCAGTTCTTC
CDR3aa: CASSPLAGEYNEQFF

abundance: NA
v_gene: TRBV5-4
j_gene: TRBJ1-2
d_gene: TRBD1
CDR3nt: TGTGCCAGCAGCCAATACAGGGGGCTCGGCTATGGCTACACCTTC
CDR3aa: CASSQYRGLGYGYTF

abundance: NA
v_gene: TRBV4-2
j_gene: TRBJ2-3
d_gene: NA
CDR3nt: TGTGCCAGCAGCCAAGAGTCGAAGAGCACAGATACGCAGTATTTT
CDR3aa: CASSQESKSTDTQYF

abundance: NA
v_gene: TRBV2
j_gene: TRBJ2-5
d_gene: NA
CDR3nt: TGTGCCAGCACCATGCAGACACCGAGGTCCCAAGAGACCCAGTACTTC
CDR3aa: CASTMQTPRSQETQYF

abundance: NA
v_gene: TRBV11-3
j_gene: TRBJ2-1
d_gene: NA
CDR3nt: TGTGCCAGCAGCTTAGATGGGCCCAACAATGAGCAGTTCTTC
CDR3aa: CASSLDGPNNEQFF

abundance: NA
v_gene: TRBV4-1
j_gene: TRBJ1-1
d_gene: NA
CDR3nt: TGCGCCAGCAGCCAAGTAGGGCGGCTGGCGAACACTGAAGCTTTCTTT
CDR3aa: CASSQVGRLANTEAFF

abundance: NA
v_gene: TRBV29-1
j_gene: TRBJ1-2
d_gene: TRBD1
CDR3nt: TGCAGCGTCCTCCAACGGGGACAGGGGATCTACACCTTC
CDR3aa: CSVLQRGQGIYTF

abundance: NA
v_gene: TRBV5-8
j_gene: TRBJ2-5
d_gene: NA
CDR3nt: TGTGCCAGCAGCTTGACCTACACCCAAGAGACCCAGTACTTC
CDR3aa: CASSLTYTQETQYF

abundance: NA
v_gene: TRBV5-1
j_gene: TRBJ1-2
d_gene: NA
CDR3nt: TGCGCCAGCAGCGAGGGGGTCTATGGCTACACCTTC
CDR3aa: CASSEGVYGYTF

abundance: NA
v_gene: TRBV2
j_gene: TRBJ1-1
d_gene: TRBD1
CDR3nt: TGTGCCAGCAGTAGGGACAGGAACACTGAAGCTTTCTTT
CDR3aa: CASSRDRNTEAFF

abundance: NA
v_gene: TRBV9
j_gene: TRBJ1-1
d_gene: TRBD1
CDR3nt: TGTGCCAGCAGCCCATCAGGGGGCGGGGGGACTGAAGCTTTCTTT
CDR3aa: CASSPSGGGGTEAFF

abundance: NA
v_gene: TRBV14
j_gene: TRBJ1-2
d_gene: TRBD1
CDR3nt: TGTGCCAGCAGCCCGGGACAGTGGACTAACTATGGCTACACCTTC
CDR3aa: CASSPGQWTNYGYTF

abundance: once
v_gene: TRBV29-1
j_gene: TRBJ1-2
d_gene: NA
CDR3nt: TGCAGCGTTTTTCCCACCCCTGGCTACACCTTC
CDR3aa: CSVFPTPGYTF

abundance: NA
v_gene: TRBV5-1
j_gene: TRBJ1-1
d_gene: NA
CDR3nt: TGCGCCAGCAGCTTGGTAGGGGAGGGCTCTGAAGCTTTCTTT
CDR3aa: CASSLVGEGSEAFF

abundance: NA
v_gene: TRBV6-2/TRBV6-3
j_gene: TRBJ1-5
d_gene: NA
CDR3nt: TGTGCCAGCAGTAGCGGGACATATAGCAATCAGCCCCAGCATTTT
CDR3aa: CASSSGTYSNQPQHF

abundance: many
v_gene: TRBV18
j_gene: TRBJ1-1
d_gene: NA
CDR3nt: TGTGCCAGCTCACAAGACCTGAACACTGAAGCTTTCTTT
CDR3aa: CASSQDLNTEAFF

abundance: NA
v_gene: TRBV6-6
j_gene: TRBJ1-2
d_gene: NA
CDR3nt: TGTGCCAGCAGTTACGATGAGGGGCACTATGGCTACACCTTC
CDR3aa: CASSYDEGHYGYTF

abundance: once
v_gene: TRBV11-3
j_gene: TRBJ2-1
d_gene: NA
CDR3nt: TGTGCCAGCAGCTTTGGGGGGTACTCCTACAATGAGCAGTTCTTC
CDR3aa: CASSFGGYSYNEQFF

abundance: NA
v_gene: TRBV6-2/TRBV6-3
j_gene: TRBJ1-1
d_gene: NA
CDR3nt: TGTGCCAGCAGTTACTTGCGGGGGGATAGTGAAGCTTTCTTT
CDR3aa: CASSYLRGDSEAFF

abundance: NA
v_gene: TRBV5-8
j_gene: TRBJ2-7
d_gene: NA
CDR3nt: TGTGCCAGCAGCTCCCTTCATGGGGCCTCCTACGAGCAGTACTTC
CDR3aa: CASSSLHGASYEQYF

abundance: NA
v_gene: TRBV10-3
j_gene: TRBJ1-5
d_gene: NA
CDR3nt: TGTGCCATCAGTGAGGGAGGGGCAGGGAGTCAGCCCCAGCATTTT
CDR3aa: CAISEGGAGSQPQHF

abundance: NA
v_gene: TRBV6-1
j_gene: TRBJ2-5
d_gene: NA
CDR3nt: TGTGCCAGCAGTGAAAGGGAGACCCAGTACTTC
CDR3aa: CASSERETQYF

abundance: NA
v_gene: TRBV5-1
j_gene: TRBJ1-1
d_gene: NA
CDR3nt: TGCGCCAGCAGCATTTCAGGGAACACTGAAGCTTTCTTT
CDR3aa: CASSISGNTEAFF

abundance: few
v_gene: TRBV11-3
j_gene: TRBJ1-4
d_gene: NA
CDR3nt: TGTGCCACCCAGCAGGCCTCTAATGAAAAACTGTTTTTT
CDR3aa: CATQQASNEKLFF

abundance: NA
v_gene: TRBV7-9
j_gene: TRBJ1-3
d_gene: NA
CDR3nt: TGTGCCAGCAGCTTAGTAGGGAACTCTGGAAACACCATATATTTT
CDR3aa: CASSLVGNSGNTIYF

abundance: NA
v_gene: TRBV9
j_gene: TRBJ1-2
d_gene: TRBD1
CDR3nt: TGTGCCAGCAGCGTGCCCGGACAGGGGGGATGCACCTTC
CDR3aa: CASSVPGQGGCTF

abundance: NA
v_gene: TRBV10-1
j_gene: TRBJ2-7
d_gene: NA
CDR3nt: TGCGCCAGCAGTGACTCGGGACACCAGCCCTACGAGCAGTACTTC
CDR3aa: CASSDSGHQPYEQYF

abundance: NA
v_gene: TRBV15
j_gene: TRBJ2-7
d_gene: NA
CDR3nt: TGTGCCACCAGCAGAGAAAACGGCGGGCAGGACGAGCAGTACTTC
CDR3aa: CATSRENGGQDEQYF

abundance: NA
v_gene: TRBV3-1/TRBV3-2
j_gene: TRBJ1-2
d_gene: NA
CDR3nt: TGTGCCAGCAGCCAAGACAGAAATAACTATGGCTACACCTTC
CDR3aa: CASSQDRNNYGYTF

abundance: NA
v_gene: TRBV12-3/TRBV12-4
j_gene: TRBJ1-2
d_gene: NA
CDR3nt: TGTGCCAGCAGTAGGTCGAGTCACTATGGCTACACCTTC
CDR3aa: CASSRSSHYGYTF

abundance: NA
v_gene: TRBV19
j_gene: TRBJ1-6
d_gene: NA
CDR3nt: TGTGCCAGTATGGACAGCCACGGGCCACCCCTCCACTTT
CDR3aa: CASMDSHGPPLHF

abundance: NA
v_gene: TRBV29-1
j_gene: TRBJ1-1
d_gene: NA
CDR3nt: TGCAGCGTTGTAATGGTGTCTGAAGCTTTCTTT
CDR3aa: CSVVMVSEAFF

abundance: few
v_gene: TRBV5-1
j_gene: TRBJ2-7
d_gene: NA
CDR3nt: TGCGCCAGCAGCTTGGTGGTAAGTCCCTACGAGCAGTACTTC
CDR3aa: CASSLVVSPYEQYF

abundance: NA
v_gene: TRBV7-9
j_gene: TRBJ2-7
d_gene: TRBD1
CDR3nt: TGTGCCAGCAGCTTAGGGGCAGGGGGCGCGGCCTACGAGCAGTACTTC
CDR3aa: CASSLGAGGAAYEQYF

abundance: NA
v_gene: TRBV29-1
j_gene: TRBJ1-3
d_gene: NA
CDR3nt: TGCAGCGTTGAAGATGGGACGAGGGGAAACACCATATATTTT
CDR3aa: CSVEDGTRGNTIYF

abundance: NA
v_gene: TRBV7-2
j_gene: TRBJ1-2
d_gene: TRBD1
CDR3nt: TGTGCCAGCAGCTTAGAACACGACAGGGACTATGGCTACACCTTC
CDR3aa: CASSLEHDRDYGYTF